The 27 T cell receptor beta chains given below trace back to one sample, sequenced in a study of prognosis after radiotherapy for stage I lung cancer. The study amplified the TCR beta CDR3 region from genomic DNA. This amplification was carried out by two rounds of multiplex PCR. Primers specific to each TRBV and TRBJ gene drove first-round PCR. One entry per CDR3 protein results from TCRdb running MiXCR on the multiplex PCR reads. The sample has about 24,000 distinct CDR3 sequences; around 34% are singletons. The sequencing used PBMCs, collected before or after stereotactic body radiation therapy (not recorded which). Receptors originate from a donor aged 50 or older with non-small cell lung cancer.

Concerning this clonotype: This may be a read error: a much more frequent sequence differs by one nucleotide. The V and J genes are TRBV2 and TRBJ2-5; 12 bases line up with TRBD2. J was trimmed by 2 bases and V by 10 bases; bases with no gene match: 14. Germline V CDR1 and CDR2: SNHLY, FYNNEI. This CDR3 is built from 17 residues. Here the CDR3 reads CAIKETSGRSGQETQYF. CDR3 nucleotide sequence: TGTGCCATCAAGGAGACTAGCGGGAGATCGGGGCAAGAGACCCAGTACTTC.

Remarks on this clonotype: A single base is all that separates this from a far larger clone, so a read error is likely. V and J are TRBV6-2 or TRBV6-3 and TRBJ2-5; no reliable D call. The CDR3 has 12 amino acids. Trimming left V 10 bases short and J 5 bases short, with 14 bases between. From germline, CDR1 is MNHEY and CDR2 SVGEGT. The CDR3, as DNA: TGTGCCATCACCAATCAAGGGGAGACCCAGTACTTC. Translated: CAITNQGETQYF.

This clonotype was observed a single time. The chain combines TRBV15 with TRBJ1-6; 9 bases align to TRBD1. The J segment lost 11 bases and the V segment lost 3 bases, leaving 8 bases of the junction unmatched. Germline V gene data show CDR1 as LNHNV and CDR2 as YYDKDF (reference sequence). This CDR3 has 15 amino acids. The CDR3 coding sequence is TGTGCCACCAGCAGGGGACAGGGATTGATCGCACCCCTCCACTTT. Amino acid sequence: CATSRGQGLIAPLHF.

The rearrangement links TRBV6-1 to TRBJ1-2, with TRBD1 as a possible D gene (5 bases). The CDR3 totals 17 residues. Trimming removed 2 bases at V and 4 bases at J, with 20 bases between. Germline V gene sequence: CDR1 MNHNS, CDR2 SASEGT. The CDR3 region has the DNA TGTGCCAGCAGTGAAAGCCTGTACAGGACTCCCAGCTATGGCTACACCTTC. Encoded protein: CASSESLYRTPSYGYTF.

With respect to this clonotype: Possible read error: a much larger clone is one base away. The J gene is TRBJ2-5, the V gene TRBV29-1, with TRBD1 as a possible D gene (6 bases). This CDR3 is built from 15 residues. V shed 4 bases and J shed 3 bases, with 18 bases lying between them. CDR1 SQVTM and CDR2 ANQGSEA come from the germline V gene. Here the CDR3 reads CSVGRSGQSEETQYF. The CDR3 DNA is TGCAGCGTTGGTCGCTCCGGACAGTCCGAAGAGACCCAGTACTTC.

At least ten counts were recorded for this clonotype. V and J are TRBV20-1 and TRBJ2-1; 10 nucleotides line up with TRBD2. The trim removed 7 bases at V and 9 bases at J, leaving 12 bases unmatched. Germline assignment: CDR1 DFQATT and CDR2 SNEGSKA (reference sequence). This CDR3 region has 14 residues. The chain's CDR3 is CSGRGLAGDREQFF. In nucleotides, the CDR3 is TGCAGTGGGAGGGGGCTAGCGGGAGACCGTGAGCAGTTCTTC.

Regarding this clonotype: Mismatch with germline at one junction end may stem from a read error. The V gene is TRBV6-2 or TRBV6-3, the J gene TRBJ1-4; D gene ambiguous. The CDR3 is 15 amino acids. Germline lookup yields CDR1 MNHEY and CDR2 SVGEGT. CDR3 residues: CASIYSAGTNEKLFF. CDR3 DNA sequence: TGTGCCAGCATTTACTCGGCTGGGACTAATGAAAAACTGTTTTTT.

This clonotype was picked up many times. The V call is TRBV28, the J call TRBJ2-1; TRBD2 agrees at 8 bases. Germline loops: CDR1 MDHEN, CDR2 SYDVKM. V trimming: 4 bases; J trimming: 0 bases; junction bases outside the gene matches: 5. The length of the CDR3 is 16 residues. The CDR3 DNA sequence: TGTGCCAGCAGTTCCCCGAGCGGGAGCTCCTACAATGAGCAGTTCTTC. It encodes CASSSPSGSSYNEQFF.

With respect to this clonotype: One junction end does not reproduce the germline sequence, and a read error may be involved. The V and J genes are TRBV5-1 and TRBJ2-1; D tentatively reads TRBD1 or TRBD2 (6 bases each). This CDR3 contains 14 residues. Per the germline V gene, CDR1 is SGHRS and CDR2 is YFSETQ. As DNA, the CDR3 is TGCTCCAGCAGCTTGGGGGGCCAGTGGAGGGTGAAGTTCTTC. Translating gives CSSSLGGQWRVKFF.

A word on this clonotype: A much more abundant neighbour one base away suggests this may be a read error. The chain couples TRBV7-2 to TRBJ1-1, with a possible D match to TRBD1 (5 bases). The ends were cut back, 8 bases at V and 1 base at J, with 11 bases in the middle. Germline V gene data show CDR1 as SGHTA and CDR2 as FQGNSA. The CDR3 length is 13 residues. CDR3 sequence reads: CASLRGTNTEAFF. CDR3 DNA: TGTGCCAGCCTCCGGGGCACGAACACTGAAGCTTTCTTT. The whole variable domain, filled in from reference TRBV7-2 and TRBJ1-1, reads GAGVSQSPSNKVTEKGKDVELRCDPISGHTALYWYRQSLGQGLEFLIYFQGNSAPDKSGLPSDRFSAERTGGSVSTLTIQRTQQEDSAVYLCASLRGTNTEAFFGQGTRLTVV.

This clonotype was observed many times. This sequence joins TRBV16 and TRBJ1-6; tentative D call: TRBD1 (6 bases). V lost 1 base, J lost 5 bases, and 12 bases lay in between. The CDR3 has 16 amino acids. Germline V gene data show CDR1 as KGHSY and CDR2 as FQNENV. The chain's CDR3 is CASSQLGAQNNSPLHF. The CDR3 nucleotides read TGTGCCAGCAGCCAATTGGGGGCTCAGAATAATTCACCCCTCCACTTT.

This clonotype showed up many times. This rearrangement joins TRBV20-1 to TRBJ2-7; 7 bases align to TRBD1. Germline-derived CDR1 and CDR2 are DFQATT and SNEGSKA (reference sequence). The CDR3 sequence is 14 residues long. V lost 1 base, J lost 4 bases, and 7 bases stayed unmatched. Written as DNA, the CDR3 is TGCAGTGCTAGAGCCCCGAACAGGGGTTACGAGCAGTACTTC. Its translation is CSARAPNRGYEQYF.

This clonotype appeared many times. This chain links TRBV7-2 with TRBJ2-7; a possible D gene is TRBD1 (5 bases). Germline V lookup: CDR1 SGHTA, CDR2 FQGNSA. The V end lost 2 bases, the J end lost 10 bases, and 18 bases lay between the germline ends. The CDR3 length is 14 residues. DNA of the CDR3: TGTGCCAGCAGCTTATCTGGGGCCGAGAGTCATCAGTACTTC. Translating it yields CASSLSGAESHQYF.

A remark on this clonotype: The CDR3 carries no conserved terminal phenylalanine or tryptophan, so it likely arises from a read error. This chain joins TRBV4-2 and TRBJ2-3; 10 bases fit TRBD2. Germline CDR1 reads LGHNA; CDR2 reads YNFKEQ. The CDR3 consists of 18 residues. The V and J ends lost 3 bases and 2 bases, in that order; junction bases with no gene match: 11. This CDR3 is CASSQVGGLAPNTDTQYL. In DNA form, the CDR3 reads TGTGCCAGCAGCCAGGTCGGGGGACTAGCGCCTAACACAGATACGCAGTATTTG.

This clonotype was observed at least ten times. The chain couples TRBV7-9 to TRBJ1-2, with 8 bases identical to TRBD1. Trimming at V came to 5 bases and at J to 4 bases, leaving 6 bases not matched to a gene. The CDR3 sequence is 14 residues long. Per germline, CDR1 SEHNR and CDR2 FQNEAQ (reference sequence). This CDR3 reads CASSPTTGVYGYTF. Written as DNA, the CDR3 is TGTGCCAGCAGCCCCACGACAGGGGTCTATGGCTACACCTTC.

This clonotype was seen only a few times. This may come from a read error, since a much larger clone is one base off. This chain uses TRBV6-5 with TRBJ2-7, with 7 nucleotides matching TRBD1. Germline loops: CDR1 MNHEY, CDR2 SVGAGI. There are 14 residues in the CDR3. CDR3 sequence: CASSLGTAAYEHYF. The CDR3 coding sequence is TGTGCCAGCAGTTTAGGGACAGCCGCCTACGAGCATTACTTC.

This clonotype came up many times. This chain uses TRBV13 with TRBJ2-7; TRBD1 matches 7 bases. The V gene's germline CDR1 is PRHDT and CDR2 FYEKMQ (reference sequence). V was clipped by 4 bases and J by 3 bases; unmatched bases: 12. This CDR3 is 16 amino acids long. Here the CDR3 reads CASSSRRSGTDYEQYF. DNA of the CDR3: TGTGCCAGCAGCTCCCGACGCTCCGGGACAGACTACGAGCAGTACTTC.

This clonotype was observed many times. V is TRBV12-3 or TRBV12-4 and J is TRBJ2-1; D is possibly TRBD1 (7 bases). The CDR3 is made up of 14 amino acids. The V and J ends lost 6 bases and 10 bases respectively, with 19 bases between them. CDR3 region: CASRGGRGVSEQFF. Written as DNA, the CDR3 is TGTGCCAGCAGGGGGGGCAGGGGGGTTTCGGAGCAGTTCTTC.

This chain connects TRBV3-1 to TRBJ2-3; 14 bases fit TRBD2. Losses at the gene ends were 2 bases for V and 6 bases for J; bases not matched to a gene: 7. The CDR3 loop spans 17 amino acids. CDR1 is LGHDT, CDR2 YNNKEL, per germline (reference sequence). CDR3 loop: CASSQPGTSGSLDTQYF. CDR3 DNA: TGTGCCAGCAGCCAACCCGGGACTAGCGGGAGTTTGGATACGCAGTATTTT.

This clonotype was recorded many times. The rearrangement links TRBV25-1 to TRBJ2-7; tentatively, D is TRBD2 (6 bases). Trimming stripped 6 bases from V and 0 bases from J, with 9 bases between. Looked up from germline, CDR1 is MGHDK and CDR2 is SYGVNS. The CDR3 loop spans 13 amino acids. CDR3 bases: TGTGCCAGCAGGGGCGGGAACTCCTACGAGCAGTACTTC. Protein sequence: CASRGGNSYEQYF.

With respect to this clonotype: This may come from a read error, since a much larger clone is one base off. The V and J genes are TRBV7-9 and TRBJ1-1, with D tentatively TRBD1 (6 bases). The germline V gene has CDR1 SEHNR and CDR2 FQNEAQ (reference sequence). The CDR3 totals 16 residues. The CDR3 is CASSSWIGGRRTESFF. Here the CDR3 DNA reads TGTGCCAGCAGCTCCTGGATAGGGGGGCGCCGTACTGAATCTTTCTTT.

At least ten counts were recorded for this clonotype. This chain joins TRBV7-3 and TRBJ1-2; tentatively, D is TRBD1 (5 bases). Trimming shortened V by 4 bases and J by 4 bases, and 16 bases separated the two germline ends. CDR1 and CDR2 (germline): SGHTA, FQGTGA. This CDR3 spans 15 amino acids. DNA for the CDR3: TGTGCCAGCAGCTCATACACCGGGACGGTCTATGGCTACACCTTC. Encoded protein: CASSSYTGTVYGYTF.

This clonotype was seen many times. The chain recombines TRBV9 with TRBJ2-1; D not certain. Germline values: CDR1 SGDLS, CDR2 YYNGEE. The V end lost 0 bases, the J end lost 7 bases, and 8 bases lay between the germline ends. The CDR3 consists of 13 residues. CDR3 bases: TGTGCCAGCAGCGTAGTGGGGTCAAATGAGCAGTTCTTC. Protein: CASSVVGSNEQFF.

The count of this clonotype is one. The chain links TRBV7-2 to TRBJ1-2; D unresolved. The CDR3 totals 14 residues. Per the germline V gene, CDR1 is SGHTA and CDR2 is FQGNSA. Trimming cost V 5 bases and J 7 bases, with 17 bases left between them. The CDR3, as DNA: TGTGCCAGCAGCCTGACCGAAGGCCCGCTTGGCTACACCTTC. Translating it yields CASSLTEGPLGYTF.

This clonotype was detected a few times. V and J are TRBV6-1 and TRBJ2-2; 10 positions match TRBD1. The trim removed 6 bases at V and 3 bases at J, leaving 4 bases unmatched. The CDR3 has 15 residues. Germline V gene data show CDR1 as MNHNS and CDR2 as SASEGT. This CDR3 is CASSLGTGDTGELFF. CDR3 in DNA: TGTGCCAGCAGCCTCGGGACAGGGGACACCGGGGAGCTGTTTTTT.

At least ten counts were recorded for this clonotype. The rearrangement uses TRBV28 and TRBJ1-4, with TRBD1 matching 8 bases. The V gene end was trimmed by 3 bases and the J gene end by 1 base; junction bases not matched to a gene: 1. Per the germline V gene, CDR1 is MDHEN and CDR2 is SYDVKM. This CDR3 is built from 15 residues. The DNA for the CDR3 is TGTGCCAGCAGTTTGGACAGGGTAACTAATGAAAAACTGTTTTTT. This gives the protein CASSLDRVTNEKLFF.

The V gene is TRBV19, the J gene TRBJ2-2; TRBD1 is a possible D gene (5 bases). V was shortened by 4 bases and J by 0 bases, with 15 bases between the two germline ends. CDR1 and CDR2 from the germline V gene are LNHDA and SQIVND (reference sequence). The CDR3 totals 17 residues. CDR3 residues: CASSKRGRAANTGELFF. The CDR3 DNA is TGTGCCAGTAGTAAAAGGGGCAGGGCCGCGAACACCGGGGAGCTGTTTTTT.